Listed below are T cell receptor beta chains from one sample, sequenced in a study of T cell responses to AZD1222 COVID-19 vaccine. Produced via immunoSEQ multiplex PCR; TCRdb's table is partial and in-frame only. The sample includes 95,000 to 150,000 clones, approximately 92% of them seen just once. The source was peripheral blood, collected 28 days after the second dose of the MenACWY control vaccine. The receptors stem from an adult who received the MenACWY meningococcal vaccine as a control. Each CDR3 is given with its conserved first and last residue. Each record gives: J gene, CDR3 length, clone size, V gene, D gene, CDR3 protein, CDR3 DNA. The D gene is left open where the match is weak. Part of the rows lack a size; the others show once, few, many or a class for expanded clones.

TRBJ1-2	13	once	TRBV3-1/TRBV3-2	.	CASSHPDGYGYTF	TGTGCCAGCAGCCACCCGGACGGTTATGGCTACACCTTC
TRBJ1-5	14	.	TRBV6-5	TRBD1	CASSPRDSVQPQHF	TGTGCCAGCAGCCCCCGGGACAGTGTCCAGCCCCAGCATTTT
TRBJ2-1	16	once	TRBV6-1	.	CASSDNRASSYNEQFF	TGTGCCAGCAGTGATAACAGGGCAAGCTCCTACAATGAGCAGTTCTTC
TRBJ2-3	14	.	TRBV24-1	.	CATSDLGTTDTQYF	TGTGCCACCAGTGATTTGGGGACCACAGATACGCAGTATTTT
TRBJ2-1	17	.	TRBV29-1	TRBD2	CSVVPPNLAVAYNEQFF	TGCAGCGTTGTTCCACCCAATCTAGCGGTTGCCTACAATGAGCAGTTCTTC
TRBJ2-3	15	.	TRBV5-5	.	CASSMGHRGPDTQYF	TGTGCCAGCAGCATGGGACACCGGGGCCCAGATACGCAGTATTTT
TRBJ1-1	13	.	TRBV30	TRBD1	CAWATGENTEAFF	TGTGCCTGGGCGACAGGGGAGAACACTGAAGCTTTCTTT
TRBJ1-1	17	.	TRBV15	TRBD1	CATSRVPGQGGGTEAFF	TGTGCCACCAGCAGAGTCCCGGGACAGGGAGGTGGCACTGAAGCTTTCTTT
TRBJ1-6	14	.	TRBV28	.	CASKMLDSNSPLHF	TGTGCCAGCAAGATGCTAGACAGTAATTCACCCCTCCACTTT
TRBJ1-3	16	.	TRBV14	TRBD1	CASSGTGTFSGNTIYF	TGTGCCAGCAGCGGGACAGGAACCTTCTCTGGAAACACCATATATTTT
TRBJ1-5	13	.	TRBV19	.	CASRTERNQPQHF	TGTGCCAGTAGGACAGAACGAAATCAGCCCCAGCATTTT
TRBJ2-3	16	.	TRBV7-6	.	CASSLDASPSGDTQYF	TGTGCCAGCAGCTTAGATGCTAGCCCAAGTGGGGATACGCAGTATTTT
TRBJ2-2	14	.	TRBV6-5	.	CASSYSFLTGELFF	TGTGCCAGCAGTTACTCCTTCCTGACCGGGGAGCTGTTTTTT
TRBJ1-2	12	.	TRBV7-8	.	CASSTGYHGYTF	TGTGCCAGCAGCACAGGGTATCATGGCTACACCTTC
TRBJ1-6	17	.	TRBV7-2	.	CASSLDFLERYNSPLHF	TGTGCCAGCAGCTTAGATTTTCTGGAGCGCTATAATTCACCCCTCCACTTT
TRBJ1-6	13	once	TRBV6-1	.	CASSEDRFSPLHF	TGTGCCAGCAGTGAAGATAGGTTTTCACCCCTCCACTTT
TRBJ1-1	15	few	TRBV18	.	CASSPGVRGWPEAFF	TGTGCCAGCTCACCGGGGGTAAGAGGATGGCCTGAAGCTTTCTTT
TRBJ2-5	15	.	TRBV6-2/TRBV6-3	TRBD1	CASSYRQGLGETQYF	TGTGCCAGCAGTTACCGACAGGGGCTGGGGGAGACCCAGTACTTC
TRBJ2-5	15	.	TRBV19	TRBD2	CASSLLAGAQETQYF	TGTGCCAGTAGTCTCCTAGCGGGGGCCCAAGAGACCCAGTACTTC
TRBJ2-3	14	.	TRBV11-1	.	CASSLSGSTDTQYF	TGTGCCAGCAGCTTAAGCGGGAGCACAGATACGCAGTATTTT
TRBJ2-3	14	.	TRBV10-3	.	CAIKTASSTDTQYF	TGTGCCATCAAGACAGCTTCGAGCACAGATACGCAGTATTTT
TRBJ1-1	14	.	TRBV7-9	.	CASSSAQVNTEAFF	TGTGCCAGCAGCTCCGCACAGGTTAACACTGAAGCTTTCTTT
TRBJ1-3	14	.	TRBV4-1	.	CASSQPISGNTIYF	TGCGCCAGCAGCCAGCCCATCTCTGGAAACACCATATATTTT
TRBJ2-2	15	.	TRBV6-5	.	CASSLKAEPPGELFF	TGTGCCAGCAGTTTGAAAGCGGAACCTCCCGGGGAGCTGTTTTTT
TRBJ1-5	14	.	TRBV19	TRBD1	CASSIDRAGQPQHF	TGTGCCAGTAGTATCGACAGGGCGGGGCAGCCCCAGCATTTT
TRBJ2-1	16	.	TRBV11-3	.	CASSSARPGYHNEQFF	TGTGCCAGCAGCTCCGCCCGCCCAGGGTACCACAATGAGCAGTTCTTC
TRBJ2-5	16	.	TRBV28	TRBD1	CASSLGPGQAQETQYF	TGTGCCAGCAGTTTAGGACCGGGACAGGCTCAAGAGACCCAGTACTTC
TRBJ1-5	14	.	TRBV6-4	.	CASSEDYSNQPQHF	TGTGCCAGCAGTGAAGACTATAGCAATCAGCCCCAGCATTTT
TRBJ2-3	17	.	TRBV5-3	.	CARSLAASGRETDTQYF	TGTGCCAGAAGCTTGGCGGCGTCAGGAAGGGAGACAGATACGCAGTATTTT
TRBJ2-5	13	.	TRBV7-3	TRBD1	CASSSQGAETQYF	TGTGCCAGCAGCTCACAGGGGGCGGAGACCCAGTACTTC
TRBJ1-1	13	.	TRBV11-2	.	CASSPYRNTEAFF	TGTGCCAGCAGCCCCTACAGGAACACTGAAGCTTTCTTT
TRBJ1-4	15	.	TRBV2	TRBD1	CASRRDRVGEEKLFF	TGTGCCAGCAGAAGAGACAGGGTCGGCGAAGAAAAACTGTTTTTT
TRBJ2-7	15	.	TRBV30	TRBD2	CAWSLGGSGGYEQYF	TGTGCCTGGAGTCTCGGGGGGTCGGGGGGATACGAGCAGTACTTC
TRBJ1-5	15	.	TRBV7-8	.	CASSLGAAANQPQHF	TGTGCCAGCAGCTTGGGGGCTGCAGCAAATCAGCCCCAGCATTTT
TRBJ1-1	12	once	TRBV6-2/TRBV6-3	TRBD1	CASSKGQGLAFF	TGTGCCAGCAGCAAAGGACAGGGGTTGGCTTTCTTT